The 29 T cell receptor beta chains presented below share a single source sample, sequenced in a study of T cell changes during pregnancy in multiple sclerosis. The repertoire was sequenced with immunoSEQ multiplex PCR; TCRdb's copy has only in-frame clones and lacks some. The sample gives more than 25,000 clones, 90% to 95% of which show up once; under 5% is in the top ten. The sample here was peripheral blood, taken in the first trimester of pregnancy. The receptors derive from a female donor in good health, enrolled as a control in a pregnancy study.

The chain links TRBV25-1 to TRBJ1-6; D unresolved. This CDR3 region has 13 residues. The germline V gene has CDR1 MGHDK and CDR2 SYGVNS. Between the trimmed V and J ends, which lost 2 bases and 5 bases, there was a span of 4 bases. The CDR3 spells CASSEPHNSPLHF. In DNA, the CDR3 is TGTGCCAGCAGTGAACCTCATAATTCACCCCTCCACTTT.

This chain uses TRBV27 with TRBJ2-1; tentative D call: TRBD2 (6 bases). This CDR3 region has 12 residues. Germline CDR1 is MNHEY and CDR2 is SMNVEV (reference sequence). Between the trimmed V and J ends, which lost 8 bases and 1 base, there was a span of 6 bases. The CDR3 sequence: CASGGSYNEQFF. CDR3 bases: TGTGCCAGCGGGGGGTCCTACAATGAGCAGTTCTTC.

The gene calls are TRBV19 and TRBJ1-2; tentative D call: TRBD1 (5 bases). Germline V lookup: CDR1 LNHDA, CDR2 SQIVND (reference sequence). The CDR3 extends over 16 amino acids. V lost 8 bases and J 3 bases, leaving 22 bases between the germline ends. The CDR3 DNA reads as TGTGCCAGTGCTGACCGATCGAGCCCAGGGTACTATGGCTACACCTTC. Translation gives CASADRSSPGYYGYTF.

The chain is built from TRBV5-1 and TRBJ2-2; 7 bases are a match to TRBD2. V shed 0 bases, J shed 5 bases, and the junction held 16 bases outside the gene matches. Germline loops: CDR1 SGHRS, CDR2 YFSETQ. This CDR3 is built from 19 residues. Written as DNA, the CDR3 is TGCGCCAGCAGCTTGGCCCCAACCCCGGGCGGGAGTCGGACCGGGGAGCTGTTTTTT. This translates into CASSLAPTPGGSRTGELFF.

The rearrangement links TRBV2 to TRBJ1-4; TRBD1 aligns across 8 bases. With 6 bases clipped from V and 3 bases from J, the junction kept 6 bases outside the gene matches. The CDR3 is made up of 15 amino acids. Germline V gene sequence: CDR1 SNHLY, CDR2 FYNNEI. Written as DNA, the CDR3 is TGTGCCAGCAGCCAGGACAGGGTAGCTAATGAAAAACTGTTTTTT. This encodes CASSQDRVANEKLFF.

The genes are TRBV28 and TRBJ1-2; no clear D. This CDR3 has 13 amino acids. Germline CDR1 reads MDHEN; CDR2 reads SYDVKM. V lost 3 bases to trimming and J lost 8 bases, with 13 bases between them. The CDR3 here is CASSFEGFNGYTF. CDR3 coding DNA: TGTGCCAGCAGTTTTGAGGGTTTTAACGGCTACACCTTC.

CDR3 amino acids: CASSDLAGDHNEQFF. Here the CDR3 DNA reads TGCGCCAGCAGTGACCTAGCGGGGGATCACAATGAGCAGTTCTTC. V and J are TRBV10-2 and TRBJ2-1, with TRBD2 matching over 10 bases. CDR1 and CDR2 (germline): WSHSY, SAAADI. With 3 bases clipped from V and 5 bases from J, the junction kept 4 bases outside the gene matches. The CDR3 covers 15 residues.

The gene calls are TRBV30 and TRBJ1-3; 9 bases map to TRBD1. Germline assignment: CDR1 GTSNPN and CDR2 SVGIG (reference sequence). This CDR3 spans 17 amino acids. The V segment lost 0 bases and the J segment 2 bases; nucleotides outside the gene matches: 8. The CDR3 here is CAWSVGGQGVTGNTIYF. The CDR3 nucleotides read TGTGCCTGGAGTGTAGGGGGACAGGGAGTGACTGGAAACACCATATATTTT. The whole variable domain, remainder taken from reference TRBV30 and TRBJ1-3, is SQTIHQWPATLVQPVGSPLSLECTVEGTSNPNLYWYRQAAGRGLQLLFYSVGIGQISSEVPQNLSASRPQDRQFILSSKKLLLSDSGFYLCAWSVGGQGVTGNTIYFGEGSWLTVV.

The chain is built from TRBV15 and TRBJ1-1, with D tentatively TRBD1 (5 bases). There are 18 residues in the CDR3. The V end was cut by 0 bases, the J end by 3 bases, with 20 bases between. CDR1 and CDR2 from the germline V gene are LNHNV and YYDKDF (reference sequence). The CDR3 DNA follows: TGTGCCACCAGCAGAGATAGGCAGCGGGGGATGGTGGACACTGAAGCTTTCTTT. Translating it yields CATSRDRQRGMVDTEAFF.

The V and J genes are TRBV9 and TRBJ1-1; 7 bases agree with TRBD1. This CDR3 has 13 residues. Germline-derived CDR1 and CDR2 are SGDLS and YYNGEE. Trimming took 3 bases from V and 4 from J; bases not matched to a gene: 3. As DNA, the CDR3 is TGTGCCAGCAGCGCAAGGGACAGCACTGAAGCTTTCTTT. This codes for CASSARDSTEAFF.

The chain combines TRBV2 with TRBJ2-5; 14 nucleotides align to TRBD2. V shed 6 bases, J shed 4 bases, and the junction held 1 base outside the gene matches. The CDR3 is made up of 14 amino acids. Germline V gene sequence: CDR1 SNHLY, CDR2 FYNNEI. Written as DNA, the CDR3 is TGTGCCAGCAGAGGGACTAGCGGGGGAGAGACCCAGTACTTC. This translates into CASRGTSGGETQYF.

The V call is TRBV29-1, the J call TRBJ2-7, with 8 bases lining up with TRBD2. V was clipped by 3 bases and J by 6 bases; unmatched bases: 4. This CDR3 spans 12 amino acids. Germline lookup yields CDR1 SQVTM and CDR2 ANQGSEA. This chain's CDR3 is CSVDTGGPEQYF. The CDR3 nucleotides read TGCAGCGTTGATACGGGAGGGCCCGAGCAGTACTTC.

The chain is built from TRBV27 and TRBJ2-1; weak D call: TRBD2 (6 bases). Per germline, CDR1 MNHEY and CDR2 SMNVEV (reference sequence). This CDR3 is 19 amino acids long. V was clipped by 1 base and J by 0 bases, with 19 bases between them. The CDR3 reads CASSLWAGAGPSSYNEQFF. DNA of the CDR3: TGTGCCAGCAGTTTATGGGCCGGTGCGGGGCCGAGCTCCTACAATGAGCAGTTCTTC.

The V call is TRBV19, the J call TRBJ2-3; 11 nucleotides agree with TRBD2. There are 18 residues in the CDR3. Unmatched junction bases numbered 12, after V lost 7 bases and J lost 0 bases. Germline-derived CDR1 and CDR2 are LNHDA and SQIVND (reference sequence). CDR3 nucleotide sequence: TGTGCCAGTATGGGGCTAGCGGGGGGATACTCTAGCACAGATACGCAGTATTTT. Encoded protein: CASMGLAGGYSSTDTQYF.

This clone was observed a single time. This chain joins TRBV7-9 and TRBJ2-7; 7 bases line up with TRBD1. V lost 5 bases to trimming and J lost 4 bases; unmatched junction nucleotides: 5. CDR3 size: 13 residues. Germline CDR1 is SEHNR and CDR2 is FQNEAQ (reference sequence). The CDR3 bases are TGTGCCAGCAGCCCGGGACAGAGTTACGAGCAGTACTTC. Amino acid sequence: CASSPGQSYEQYF.

This clone appeared once. V usage is TRBV18 and J usage is TRBJ2-3, with 9 nucleotides matching TRBD2. This CDR3 comprises 15 residues. Germline V gives CDR1 KGHSH, CDR2 LQKENI. Trimming cost V 5 bases and J 2 bases; bases outside gene matches: 5. The CDR3 coding sequence is TGTGCCAGCTCATTCCTAGCGGGGATCACAGATACGCAGTATTTT. Its protein is CASSFLAGITDTQYF.

This clone was seen a handful of times. The J gene is TRBJ2-6, the V gene TRBV11-2; D might be TRBD1 (6 bases). CDR3 length equals 15 residues. Germline-derived CDR1 and CDR2 are SGHAT and FQNNGV. Trimming took 5 bases from V and 0 from J, leaving 8 bases between them. The CDR3 region is CASSEGGSGANVLTF. The CDR3 bases are TGTGCCAGCAGCGAAGGGGGCTCTGGGGCCAACGTCCTGACTTTC.

The CDR3: CASGRIQVTYNEQFF. In DNA form, the CDR3 reads TGTGCTAGTGGTCGGATACAGGTGACTTACAATGAGCAGTTCTTC. The genes are TRBV12-5 and TRBJ2-1, with D maybe TRBD1 (5 bases). CDR1 and CDR2 from the germline V gene are LGHNT and FRNRAP. The CDR3 is made up of 15 amino acids. The V end was cut by 5 bases, the J end by 4 bases, with 15 bases between.

V is TRBV7-9 and J is TRBJ2-1; a possible D gene is TRBD2 (6 bases). V lost 0 bases to trimming and J lost 4 bases, with 7 bases between them. This CDR3 is built from 14 residues. Germline CDR1 reads SEHNR; CDR2 reads FQNEAQ (reference sequence). The CDR3 bases are TGTGCCAGCAGCTTAGCCGGGAGATACAATGAGCAGTTCTTC. It codes for CASSLAGRYNEQFF. Filled out from reference TRBV7-9 and TRBJ2-1, the complete variable domain reads DTGVSQNPRHKITKRGQNVTFRCDPISEHNRLYWYRQTLGQGPEFLTYFQNEAQLEKSRLLSDRFSAERPKGSFSTLEIQRTEQGDSAMYLCASSLAGRYNEQFFGPGTRLTVL.

The genes are TRBV11-2 and TRBJ2-5; 7 nucleotides align to TRBD2. The J segment lost 2 bases and the V segment lost 5 bases, leaving 11 bases of the junction unmatched. This CDR3 region has 16 residues. The germline V gene encodes CDR1 SGHAT and CDR2 FQNNGV. The CDR3 region is CASSRRRENLQETQYF. Written as DNA, the CDR3 is TGTGCCAGCAGCCGGCGGCGGGAGAATCTACAAGAGACCCAGTACTTC.

The rearrangement uses TRBV7-8 and TRBJ1-2; D remains ambiguous. Trimming shortened V by 3 bases and J by 4 bases, and 15 bases separated the two germline ends. The CDR3 runs 15 residues. Germline V CDR1 and CDR2: SGHVS, FQNEAQ. As DNA, the CDR3 is TGTGCCAGCAGCTTGGCTCGGGGTCCTGGCTATGGCTACACCTTC. Encoded protein: CASSLARGPGYGYTF.

The CDR3 protein is CASRSRGGGNQPQHF. The DNA of the CDR3 is TGTGCCAGCAGATCTAGGGGAGGGGGCAATCAGCCCCAGCATTTT. The chain is built from TRBV27 and TRBJ1-5; weak D call: TRBD1 (5 bases). This CDR3 spans 15 amino acids. Per the germline V gene, CDR1 is MNHEY and CDR2 is SMNVEV (reference sequence). Trimming removed 6 bases at V and 2 bases at J, with 14 bases between.

The chain uses TRBV5-4 and TRBJ1-1; TRBD1 aligns across 9 bases. Germline V gene sequence: CDR1 SGHNT, CDR2 YYREEE (reference sequence). Unmatched junction bases numbered 2, after V lost 4 bases and J lost 1 base. The CDR3 has 14 amino acids. The CDR3 loop is CASSRQGENTEAFF. The CDR3, as DNA: TGTGCCAGCAGCAGACAGGGGGAGAACACTGAAGCTTTCTTT.

The rearrangement joins TRBV18 to TRBJ2-7; 10 bases are a match to TRBD2. Germline V gene data show CDR1 as KGHSH and CDR2 as LQKENI. The ends lost 4 bases at V and 4 bases at J; junction bases unmatched: 4. This CDR3 region has 14 residues. The chain's CDR3 is CASSRRAGGYEQYF. The CDR3 nucleotides are TGTGCCAGCTCACGGCGAGCGGGGGGGTACGAGCAGTACTTC.

This chain joins TRBV6-5 and TRBJ2-7, with a possible D match to TRBD2 (5 bases). This CDR3 spans 15 amino acids. Germline V gene data show CDR1 as MNHEY and CDR2 as SVGAGI. Trimming left V 5 bases short and J 0 bases short, with 14 bases between. This CDR3 reads CASSLGGWSSYEQYF. For the CDR3, the DNA is TGTGCCAGCAGTCTAGGCGGGTGGAGCTCCTACGAGCAGTACTTC.

This chain links TRBV4-3 with TRBJ2-1; 10 bases line up with TRBD2. Germline V gene sequence: CDR1 LGHNA, CDR2 YSLEER. This CDR3 comprises 15 residues. The junction had 4 bases not matched to a gene; V was cut back by 4 bases and J by 4 bases. This chain's CDR3 is CASSRLAGEYNEQFF. Here the CDR3 DNA reads TGCGCCAGCAGCCGGCTAGCGGGGGAATACAATGAGCAGTTCTTC.

This chain connects TRBV19 to TRBJ1-1; 9 positions agree with TRBD1. Unmatched junction bases numbered 8, after V lost 3 bases and J lost 6 bases. There are 15 residues in the CDR3. Germline V gene data show CDR1 as LNHDA and CDR2 as SQIVND (reference sequence). CDR3 protein: CASSIQGTGKPEAFF. In DNA, the CDR3 is TGTGCCAGTAGTATCCAAGGGACAGGGAAACCTGAAGCTTTCTTT.

The V and J genes are TRBV29-1 and TRBJ2-1; TRBD2 agrees at 8 bases. Trimming removed 3 bases from V and 10 bases from J; junction bases left unmatched: 5. The germline V gene has CDR1 SQVTM and CDR2 ANQGSEA. This CDR3 contains 12 residues. CDR3 sequence (DNA): TGCAGCGTTGAGGCGCGGGGGGTCGAGCAGTTCTTC. This translates into CSVEARGVEQFF.

This clone was recorded only once. The chain has TRBV5-6 and TRBJ2-1; 8 bases are shared with TRBD1. Germline V lookup: CDR1 SGHDT, CDR2 YYEEEE. There are 15 residues in the CDR3. Losses at the gene ends were 2 bases for V and 4 bases for J; bases not matched to a gene: 5. The CDR3 DNA reads as TGTGCCAGCAGCTTCCAGGGGGCGCCTTACAATGAGCAGTTCTTC. Protein: CASSFQGAPYNEQFF. The variable domain in full, with the rest retrieved from reference TRBV5-6 and TRBJ2-1, is DAGVTQSPTHLIKTRGQQVTLRCSPKSGHDTVSWYQQALGQGPQFIFQYYEEEERQRGNFPDRFSGHQFPNYSSELNVNALLLGDSALYLCASSFQGAPYNEQFFGPGTRLTVL.